Here is one T cell receptor (beta chain) with its context. The target antigen is unknown. The data belong to a study of post-analysis software for immune sequencing data. Study at large: Multiple sclerosis in the patients followed relapsing-remitting, secondary progressive and progressive-relapsing courses. Overall study results and limits: Five or six TRBV segments, TRBV5-6, TRBV5-1 and TRBV20-1 among them, were found more frequent in patients than controls.

TCR beta cDNA libraries included unique molecular identifiers. One entry per CDR3 protein, called by TCRdb with MiXCR from the PCR reads. The sample records a few hundred thousand distinct CDR3 sequences, 35% to 45% being singletons. J gave up 8 bases and V 7 bases, and 10 bases lay outside the gene matches. The CDR3 has 13 amino acids. The TCR comes from a girl between 10 and 17 years old with multiple sclerosis. The sample consisted of blood. The chain recombines TRBV12-3 or TRBV12-4 with TRBJ1-2, with TRBD1 matching over 7 bases. The CDR3 nucleotides are TGTGCCAGCAAGATAGAGGGGGCGCCCGGCTACACCTTC. It yields the protein CASKIEGAPGYTF.